This is a list of T cell receptor beta chains from one sample in a study of breast tumors, draining lymph nodes, adjacent tissues. TCRdb ran MiXCR on the multiplex PCR reads and lists one entry per CDR3 protein. The data hold about 94,000 distinct CDR3 sequences, with around 28% observed a single time. Specimen: axillary lymph node tissue. The receptors come from a female donor with breast cancer. Some clones in this sample may be carry-over from other donors' samples. Each CDR3 is given with its conserved first and last residue. The D gene is left open where the match is weak. Expanded clones are given a class, and other clones once, few, many or no size at all.

clone_size: once
v_call: TRBV6-1
j_call: TRBJ2-5
d_call: TRBD1
cdr3_aa: CASSDPGQIEEIQYF
cdr3_nt: TGTGCCAGCAGCGACCCGGGACAGATAGAAGAGATCCAGTACTTC

clone_size: -
v_call: TRBV5-4
j_call: TRBJ1-6
d_call: -
cdr3_aa: CASSLGRASPPHF
cdr3_nt: TGCGCCAGCAGCCTCGGAAGGGCTTCACCCCCCCACTTT

clone_size: once
v_call: TRBV20-1
j_call: TRBJ1-5
d_call: -
cdr3_aa: CSARAGGDQPQHF
cdr3_nt: TGCAGTGCTAGAGCTGGGGGGGATCAGCCCCAGCATTTT

clone_size: -
v_call: TRBV12-3/TRBV12-4
j_call: TRBJ2-1
d_call: TRBD2
cdr3_aa: CASSRTSGSGEQFF
cdr3_nt: TGTGCCAGCAGCCGGACTAGCGGGAGTGGAGAGCAGTTCTTC

clone_size: -
v_call: TRBV2
j_call: TRBJ2-7
d_call: -
cdr3_aa: CAGSSGPEQYF
cdr3_nt: TGTGCCGGCAGCTCAGGGCCCGAGCAGTACTTC

clone_size: -
v_call: TRBV12-3/TRBV12-4
j_call: TRBJ2-5
d_call: -
cdr3_aa: CASSSVVTVLQETQYF
cdr3_nt: TGTGCCAGCAGTTCAGTCGTGACAGTGTTGCAAGAGACCCAGTACTTC

clone_size: -
v_call: TRBV24-1
j_call: TRBJ1-4
d_call: TRBD1
cdr3_aa: CATDGTGGEKLFF
cdr3_nt: TGTGCCACCGACGGGACAGGAGGGGAAAAACTGTTTTTT

clone_size: -
v_call: TRBV7-2
j_call: TRBJ2-7
d_call: TRBD2
cdr3_aa: CANARREGEVEQYF
cdr3_nt: TGCGCCAACGCAAGGAGGGAGGGCGAGGTCGAGCAGTACTTC

clone_size: many
v_call: TRBV6-1
j_call: TRBJ2-2
d_call: -
cdr3_aa: CASTFGTHTGELFF
cdr3_nt: TGTGCCAGCACCTTCGGGACACACACCGGGGAGCTGTTTTTT

clone_size: many
v_call: TRBV20-1
j_call: TRBJ1-2
d_call: TRBD1
cdr3_aa: CSARGEQGYYGYTF
cdr3_nt: TGCAGTGCTAGGGGGGAACAGGGGTACTATGGCTACACCTTC

clone_size: few
v_call: TRBV9
j_call: TRBJ1-1
d_call: -
cdr3_aa: CASSEQPQGEAFF
cdr3_nt: TGTGCCAGCAGCGAACAACCCCAGGGTGAAGCTTTCTTT

clone_size: -
v_call: TRBV20-1
j_call: TRBJ2-3
d_call: TRBD2
cdr3_aa: CSAEKSGRDDDTQYF
cdr3_nt: TGCAGTGCCGAGAAGAGCGGGAGGGATGACGATACGCAGTATTTT

clone_size: few
v_call: TRBV5-8
j_call: TRBJ2-7
d_call: TRBD1
cdr3_aa: CASSFTGAAYEQYF
cdr3_nt: TGTGCCAGCAGCTTTACAGGGGCGGCCTACGAGCAGTACTTC

clone_size: many
v_call: TRBV12-3/TRBV12-4
j_call: TRBJ2-1
d_call: TRBD1
cdr3_aa: CASSLMGQGADEQFF
cdr3_nt: TGTGCCAGCAGTTTGATGGGACAGGGGGCGGATGAGCAGTTCTTC

clone_size: -
v_call: TRBV6-4
j_call: TRBJ1-2
d_call: -
cdr3_aa: CAHSVPFRVAIFLCANYGYTF
cdr3_nt: TGTGCCCACAGTGTCCCTTTTAGAGTGGCTATATTCTTATGTGCTAACTATGGCTACACCTTC

clone_size: many
v_call: TRBV15
j_call: TRBJ2-6
d_call: TRBD2
cdr3_aa: CATSNGGASGANVLTF
cdr3_nt: TGTGCCACCAGCAACGGGGGGGCGTCAGGGGCCAACGTCCTGACTTTC

clone_size: many
v_call: TRBV7-2
j_call: TRBJ2-1
d_call: TRBD1
cdr3_aa: CASSLVQGAYNEQFF
cdr3_nt: TGTGCCAGCAGCTTAGTCCAGGGGGCCTACAATGAGCAGTTCTTC

clone_size: many
v_call: TRBV6-2/TRBV6-3
j_call: TRBJ1-2
d_call: -
cdr3_aa: CASSFDHRGYTF
cdr3_nt: TGTGCCAGCAGCTTCGACCATCGCGGCTACACCTTC

clone_size: many
v_call: TRBV5-1
j_call: TRBJ1-3
d_call: -
cdr3_aa: CASSFAQGRGSGNTIYF
cdr3_nt: TGCGCCAGCAGCTTTGCCCAAGGCAGGGGTTCAGGAAACACCATATATTTT

clone_size: -
v_call: TRBV6-1
j_call: TRBJ2-2
d_call: -
cdr3_aa: CAIKRGSGELFF
cdr3_nt: TGTGCCATAAAAAGAGGGTCCGGGGAGCTGTTTTTT

clone_size: many
v_call: TRBV27
j_call: TRBJ2-2
d_call: TRBD1
cdr3_aa: CASHRGNTGELFF
cdr3_nt: TGTGCCAGCCACAGGGGGAACACCGGGGAGCTGTTTTTT

clone_size: many
v_call: TRBV5-4
j_call: TRBJ2-3
d_call: TRBD2
cdr3_aa: CASRSLAGADTQYF
cdr3_nt: TGTGCCAGCAGATCCCTAGCGGGAGCAGATACGCAGTATTTT

clone_size: many
v_call: TRBV5-1
j_call: TRBJ2-2
d_call: -
cdr3_aa: CASSRASHTGELFF
cdr3_nt: TGCGCCAGCAGCCGAGCGAGTCACACCGGGGAGCTGTTTTTT

clone_size: many
v_call: TRBV28
j_call: TRBJ2-7
d_call: -
cdr3_aa: CASRLWEGQEQYF
cdr3_nt: TGTGCCAGCAGATTGTGGGAAGGACAAGAGCAGTACTTC

clone_size: many
v_call: TRBV5-4
j_call: TRBJ1-5
d_call: TRBD1
cdr3_aa: CASSLDRAGHQPQHF
cdr3_nt: TGTGCCAGCAGCTTAGACAGGGCGGGTCATCAGCCCCAGCATTTT

clone_size: -
v_call: TRBV15
j_call: TRBJ2-7
d_call: TRBD1
cdr3_aa: CATTGGQVKEQYF
cdr3_nt: TGTGCCACCACCGGAGGACAGGTCAAAGAGCAGTACTTC

clone_size: many
v_call: TRBV11-3
j_call: TRBJ2-2
d_call: -
cdr3_aa: CASSPRGANTGELFF
cdr3_nt: TGTGCCAGCAGCCCACGAGGGGCCAACACCGGGGAGCTGTTTTTT

clone_size: -
v_call: TRBV5-1
j_call: TRBJ1-2
d_call: -
cdr3_aa: CASSLEVTSNYGYTF
cdr3_nt: TGCGCCAGCAGCTTGGAGGTCACCTCTAACTATGGCTACACCTTC

clone_size: few
v_call: TRBV28
j_call: TRBJ1-5
d_call: -
cdr3_aa: CASSLLGRQAAGPQHF
cdr3_nt: TGTGCCAGCAGTTTATTGGGTCGCCAGGCCGCTGGGCCCCAGCATTTT

clone_size: few
v_call: TRBV11-2
j_call: TRBJ1-1
d_call: -
cdr3_aa: CASSLIRNTEAFF
cdr3_nt: TGTGCCAGCAGCTTAATAAGGAACACTGAAGCTTTCTTT

clone_size: -
v_call: TRBV29-1
j_call: TRBJ2-5
d_call: TRBD1
cdr3_aa: CSVGAGGRETQYF
cdr3_nt: TGCAGCGTTGGGGCAGGGGGACGGGAGACCCAGTACTTC

clone_size: many
v_call: TRBV2
j_call: TRBJ2-1
d_call: TRBD2
cdr3_aa: CASRTSGYNEQFF
cdr3_nt: TGTGCCAGTCGGACTAGCGGCTACAATGAGCAGTTCTTC

clone_size: many
v_call: TRBV7-2
j_call: TRBJ2-7
d_call: TRBD1
cdr3_aa: CASSLSPGQGGYEQYF
cdr3_nt: TGTGCCAGCAGCTTATCACCGGGACAGGGAGGCTACGAGCAGTACTTC

clone_size: few
v_call: TRBV28
j_call: TRBJ2-1
d_call: -
cdr3_aa: CASSLSAGAYNEQFF
cdr3_nt: TGTGCCAGCAGTTTATCCGCAGGGGCCTACAATGAGCAGTTCTTC

clone_size: -
v_call: TRBV9
j_call: TRBJ2-5
d_call: TRBD1
cdr3_aa: CASSETGTGGIETQYF
cdr3_nt: TGTGCCAGCAGCGAAACCGGGACAGGGGGCATCGAGACCCAGTACTTC

clone_size: many
v_call: TRBV20-1
j_call: TRBJ1-5
d_call: -
cdr3_aa: CSAISGRVNQPQHF
cdr3_nt: TGCAGTGCTATTTCGGGACGCGTGAATCAGCCCCAGCATTTT